This is a list of T cell receptor beta chains from one sample in a study of blood T cells in healthy people across ages. Each CDR3 protein gets one entry after TCRdb re-called the 5' RACE reads with MiXCR. The profile shows approximately 940,000 distinct CDR3 sequences, about 48% of them singletons. The sample was blood. These receptors all stem from a man aged 30 to 45 in good health. Both conserved end residues are part of each CDR3. Each record gives: V gene, D gene, CDR3 protein. The D gene is left open where the match is weak.

TRBV3-1 . CASSQISSGANVLTF
TRBV5-1 TRBD2 CASSLGAGEGIQYF
TRBV3-1 . CASSQAGSTGELFF
TRBV6-5 TRBD2 CASSYGASGTYEQYF
TRBV10-3 . CAISATDNEQFF
TRBV25-1 . CASSPLMGPTDTQYF
TRBV27 TRBD1 CASSVRGQLYEQYF
TRBV12-3/TRBV12-4 . CASGEGSKQYF
TRBV4-3 TRBD1 CTSSQSGTGGKNEQFF
TRBV7-9 TRBD2 CASSFSLGLAVNEQFF
TRBV4-2 TRBD1 CASSQGQGATDTQYF
TRBV5-1 . CASSLMSENTEAFF
TRBV20-1 . CSAPVGGNTDTQYF
TRBV7-2 . CASSPQVYEQYF
TRBV9 . CASSLESVFSTEAFF
TRBV5-4 . CASSLVEGRGYTF
TRBV12-3/TRBV12-4 . CASSLTGSGYTF
TRBV7-2 . CASSLRETRSYNGQFF
TRBV4-2 . CASSQEAGYTGEQYF
TRBV27 . CASSHRQGTTNYNEQYF
TRBV20-1 . CSARLRATSPLHF
TRBV12-3/TRBV12-4 . CASSFVSGNQPQHF
TRBV29-1 TRBD1 CSAGDSTETQYF
TRBV6-2/TRBV6-3 . CASSYSIGGSGDTQYF
TRBV20-1 . CSARAITNEKLFF
TRBV20-1 TRBD1 CSARDPILLGQGGREQYF
TRBV28 . CASGPYREQYF
TRBV3-1 . CASSSRPRSGSPLHF
TRBV7-2 . CASREDRNPNYGYTF
TRBV6-5 TRBD1 CASSYSRRQGGGYTF
TRBV2 . CASSLRQNSYNEQFF
TRBV7-3 TRBD2 CASSLRLAGSISQETQYF
TRBV9 TRBD1 CASSEGTGFSYEQYF
TRBV20-1 TRBD2 CSARDSSGVQETQYF
TRBV5-1 TRBD1 CASSFGTGGSNEQYF
TRBV7-9 TRBD1 CASTQGAYTEAFF
TRBV3-1 . CASSPTRGADYGYTF
TRBV4-2 . CASSQAGGGESSYNEQFF
TRBV29-1 TRBD1 CSVSSRGREIPYGYTF
TRBV3-1 TRBD2 CASSPARTSAQETQYF
TRBV6-1 . CASRMGPSGANVLTF
TRBV4-3 . CASSQDRHQLNERFF
TRBV14 . CASSQGLGVSNEQFF
TRBV28 . CASSLPTSGISYNEQFF
TRBV6-6 . CASSDSGEAFF
TRBV28 . CASSLGGSGGEQFF
TRBV29-1 . CSVRGSPKETQYF
TRBV6-5 . CASKGRPSEQFF
TRBV6-2/TRBV6-3 TRBD1 CASSWVRQGSSNQPQHF
TRBV6-5 . CASSYSGYIGDEQFF
TRBV28 TRBD1 CASSSTGAKGLYQETQYF
TRBV29-1 TRBD1 CSVGGGGQPQHF
TRBV21-1 . CASSKAFGDGAEAFF
TRBV4-3 . CASSQEALKGWRTSYNEQFF